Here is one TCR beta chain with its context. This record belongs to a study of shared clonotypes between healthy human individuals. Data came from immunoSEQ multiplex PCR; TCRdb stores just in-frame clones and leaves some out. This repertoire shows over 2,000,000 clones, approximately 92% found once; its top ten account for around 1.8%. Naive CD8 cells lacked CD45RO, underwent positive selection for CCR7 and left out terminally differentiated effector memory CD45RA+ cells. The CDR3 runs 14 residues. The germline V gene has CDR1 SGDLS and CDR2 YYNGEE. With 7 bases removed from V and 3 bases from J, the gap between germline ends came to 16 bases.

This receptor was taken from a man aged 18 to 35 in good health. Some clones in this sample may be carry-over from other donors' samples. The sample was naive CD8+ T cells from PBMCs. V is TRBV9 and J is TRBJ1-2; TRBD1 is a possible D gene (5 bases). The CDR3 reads CASQEFRAYYGYTF. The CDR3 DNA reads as TGTGCCAGCCAGGAATTCAGGGCATACTATGGCTACACCTTC.